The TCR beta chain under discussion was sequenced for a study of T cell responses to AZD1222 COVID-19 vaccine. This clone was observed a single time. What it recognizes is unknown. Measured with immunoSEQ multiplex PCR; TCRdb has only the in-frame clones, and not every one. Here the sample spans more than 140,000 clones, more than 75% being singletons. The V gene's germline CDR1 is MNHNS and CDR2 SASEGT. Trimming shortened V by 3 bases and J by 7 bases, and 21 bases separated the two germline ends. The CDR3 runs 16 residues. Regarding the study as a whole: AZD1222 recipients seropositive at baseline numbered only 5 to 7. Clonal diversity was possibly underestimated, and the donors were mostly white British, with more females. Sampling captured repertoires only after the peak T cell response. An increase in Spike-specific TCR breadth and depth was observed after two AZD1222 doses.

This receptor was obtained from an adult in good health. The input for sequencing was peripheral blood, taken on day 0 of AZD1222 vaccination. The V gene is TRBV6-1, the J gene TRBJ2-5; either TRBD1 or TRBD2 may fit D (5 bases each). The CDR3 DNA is TGTGCCAGCAGTGAGCCCGGGGACGGAGTGCGGTGGACCCAGTACTTC. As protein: CASSEPGDGVRWTQYF.